This T cell receptor beta chain was identified during a study of PD-1 blockade in classical Hodgkin lymphoma. Study-level information: Treatment was intravenous nivolumab, 3 mg/kg every 2 weeks, until progression. General study results and limits: The authors have not defined what causes the repertoire differences, possibly disease activity or prior therapy. TCR diversity in CD4+, not CD8+, cells rose significantly by C4D1.

The CDR3 runs 14 residues. Between the trimmed V and J ends, which lost 0 bases and 6 bases, there was a span of 12 bases. CDR1 and CDR2 (germline): SGHTA, FQGNSA. Data came from immunoSEQ multiplex PCR; TCRdb stores just in-frame clones and leaves some out. The sample consists of 60,000 to 65,000 clones, roughly 88% of them appearing once. Points on this clone: Its antigen is as yet unknown.

Every patient had relapsed following autologous stem cell transplantation, and cohorts differed in brentuximab vedotin exposure. Complete response, partial response or progressive disease made up the best responses. The sample was peripheral blood mononuclear cells (PBMCs), taken at baseline. The receptor was derived from a human donor with classical Hodgkin lymphoma. The V call is TRBV7-2, the J call TRBJ2-7; D remains ambiguous. DNA for the CDR3: TGTGCCAGCAGCTTAGCGTCCGGTTCCCTCGAGCAGTACTTC. Translating it yields CASSLASGSLEQYF.